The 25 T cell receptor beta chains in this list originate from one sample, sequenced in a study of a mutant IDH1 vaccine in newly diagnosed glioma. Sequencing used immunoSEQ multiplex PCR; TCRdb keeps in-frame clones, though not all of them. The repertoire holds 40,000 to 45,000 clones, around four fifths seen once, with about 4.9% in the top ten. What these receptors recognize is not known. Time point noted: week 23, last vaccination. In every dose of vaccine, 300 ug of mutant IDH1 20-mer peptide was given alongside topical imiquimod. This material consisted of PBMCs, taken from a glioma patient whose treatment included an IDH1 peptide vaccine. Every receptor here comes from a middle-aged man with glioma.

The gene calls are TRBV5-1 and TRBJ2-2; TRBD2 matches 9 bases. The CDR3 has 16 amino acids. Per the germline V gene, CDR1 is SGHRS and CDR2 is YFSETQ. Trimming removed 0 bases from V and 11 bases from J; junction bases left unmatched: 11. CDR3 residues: CASSLAEVAGVRELFF. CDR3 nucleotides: TGCGCCAGCAGCTTGGCCGAGGTAGCGGGGGTCCGTGAGCTGTTTTTT.

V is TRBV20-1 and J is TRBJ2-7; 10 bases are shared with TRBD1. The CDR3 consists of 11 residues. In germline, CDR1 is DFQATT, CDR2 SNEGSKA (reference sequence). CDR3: CSGTGVYEQYF. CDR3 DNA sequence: TGCTCCGGGACAGGGGTCTACGAGCAGTACTTC.

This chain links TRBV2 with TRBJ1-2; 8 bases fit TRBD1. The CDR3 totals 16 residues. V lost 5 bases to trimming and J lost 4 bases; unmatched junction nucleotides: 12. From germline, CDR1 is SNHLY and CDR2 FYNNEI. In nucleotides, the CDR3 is TGTGCCAGCAGTCCCCCATGGACAGGGCGGGCCTATGGCTACACCTTC. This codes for CASSPPWTGRAYGYTF.

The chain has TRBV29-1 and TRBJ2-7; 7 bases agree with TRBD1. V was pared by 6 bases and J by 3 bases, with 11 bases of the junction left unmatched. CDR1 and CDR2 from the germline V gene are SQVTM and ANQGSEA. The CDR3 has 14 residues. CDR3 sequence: CSVKATGRNYEQYF. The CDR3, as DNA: TGCAGCGTAAAGGCGACAGGGAGAAACTACGAGCAGTACTTC.

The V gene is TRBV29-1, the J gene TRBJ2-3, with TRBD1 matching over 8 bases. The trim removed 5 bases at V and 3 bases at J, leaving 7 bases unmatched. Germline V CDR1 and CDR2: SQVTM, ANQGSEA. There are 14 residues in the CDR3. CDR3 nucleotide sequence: TGCAGCGTTATCCAGGGGGCGCAGACAGATACGCAGTATTTT. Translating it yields CSVIQGAQTDTQYF.

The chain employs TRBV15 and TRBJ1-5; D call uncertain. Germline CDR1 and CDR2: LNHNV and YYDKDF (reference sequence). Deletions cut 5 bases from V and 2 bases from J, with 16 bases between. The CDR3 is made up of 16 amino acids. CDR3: CATSGFRATGNQPQHF. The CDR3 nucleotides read TGTGCCACCAGCGGTTTTCGGGCAACTGGCAATCAGCCCCAGCATTTT.

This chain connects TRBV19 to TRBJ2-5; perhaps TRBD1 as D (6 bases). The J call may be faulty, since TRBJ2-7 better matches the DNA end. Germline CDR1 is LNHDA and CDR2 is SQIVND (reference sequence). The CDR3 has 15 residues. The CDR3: CASSTQGFGSYEQYF. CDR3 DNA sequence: TGTGCCAGTAGTACTCAGGGGTTCGGCTCCTACGAGCAGTACTTC.

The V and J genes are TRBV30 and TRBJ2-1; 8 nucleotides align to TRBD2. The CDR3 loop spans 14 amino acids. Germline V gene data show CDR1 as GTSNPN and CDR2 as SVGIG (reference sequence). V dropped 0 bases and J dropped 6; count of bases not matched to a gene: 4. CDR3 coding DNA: TGTGCCTGGAGTGTAGGTAGCGGGGCCAATGAGCAGTTCTTC. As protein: CAWSVGSGANEQFF.

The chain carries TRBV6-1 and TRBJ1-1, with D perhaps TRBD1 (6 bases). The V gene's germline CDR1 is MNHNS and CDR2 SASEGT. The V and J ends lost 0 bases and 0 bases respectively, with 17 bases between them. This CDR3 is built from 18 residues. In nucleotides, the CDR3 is TGTGCCAGCAGTGAAGCGCTAGGGGGGAGAGGGATGAACACTGAAGCTTTCTTT. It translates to CASSEALGGRGMNTEAFF.

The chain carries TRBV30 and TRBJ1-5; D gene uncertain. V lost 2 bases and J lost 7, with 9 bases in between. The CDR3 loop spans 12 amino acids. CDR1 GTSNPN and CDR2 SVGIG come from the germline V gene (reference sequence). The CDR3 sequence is CAWSQAGQPQHF. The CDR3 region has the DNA TGTGCCTGGAGTCAGGCTGGACAGCCCCAGCATTTT.

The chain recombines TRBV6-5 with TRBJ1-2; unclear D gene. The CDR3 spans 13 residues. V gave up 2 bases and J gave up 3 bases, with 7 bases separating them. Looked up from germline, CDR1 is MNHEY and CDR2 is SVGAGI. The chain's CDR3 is CASSYTRDYGYTF. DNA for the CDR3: TGTGCCAGCAGTTACACCCGGGACTATGGCTACACCTTC.

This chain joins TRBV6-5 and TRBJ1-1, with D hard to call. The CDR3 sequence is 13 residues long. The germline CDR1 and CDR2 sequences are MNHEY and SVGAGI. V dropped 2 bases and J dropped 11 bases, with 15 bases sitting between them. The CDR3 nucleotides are TGTGCCAGCAGTTACACTCCAAGGGTTCGCGCTTTCTTT. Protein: CASSYTPRVRAFF.

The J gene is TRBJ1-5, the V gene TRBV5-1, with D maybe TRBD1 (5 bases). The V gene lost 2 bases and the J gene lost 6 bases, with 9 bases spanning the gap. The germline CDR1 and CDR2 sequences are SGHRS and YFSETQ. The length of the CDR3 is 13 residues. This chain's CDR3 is CASSLGDGQPQHF. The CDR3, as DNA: TGCGCCAGCAGCTTAGGGGACGGTCAGCCCCAGCATTTT.

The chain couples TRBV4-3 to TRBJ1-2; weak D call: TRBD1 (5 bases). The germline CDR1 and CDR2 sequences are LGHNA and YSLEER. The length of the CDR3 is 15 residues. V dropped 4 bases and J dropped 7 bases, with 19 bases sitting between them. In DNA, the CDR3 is TGCGCCAGCAGCCTACAAAGCGGCAGGGCAGGTGGCTACACCTTC. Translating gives CASSLQSGRAGGYTF.

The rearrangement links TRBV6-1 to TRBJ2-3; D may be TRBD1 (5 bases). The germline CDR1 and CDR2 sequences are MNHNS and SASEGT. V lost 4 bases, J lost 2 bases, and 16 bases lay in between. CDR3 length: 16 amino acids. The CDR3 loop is CASSVRVSWTTDTQYF. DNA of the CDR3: TGTGCCAGCAGTGTCAGGGTTTCGTGGACCACAGATACGCAGTATTTT.

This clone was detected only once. Here the CDR3 reads CGAGGPILYEQYF. For the CDR3, the DNA is TGTGGCGCGGGGGGGCCCATCCTCTACGAGCAGTACTTC. The chain uses TRBV4-2 and TRBJ2-7, with 9 bases aligning to TRBD2. The CDR3 loop spans 13 amino acids. Germline V gives CDR1 LGHNA, CDR2 YNFKEQ.

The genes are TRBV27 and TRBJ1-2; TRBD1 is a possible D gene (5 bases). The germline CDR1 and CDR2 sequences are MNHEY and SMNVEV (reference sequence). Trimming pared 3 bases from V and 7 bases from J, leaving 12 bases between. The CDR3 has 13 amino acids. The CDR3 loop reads CASSFRTQGGYTF. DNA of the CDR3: TGTGCCAGCAGTTTCAGGACCCAGGGTGGCTACACCTTC.

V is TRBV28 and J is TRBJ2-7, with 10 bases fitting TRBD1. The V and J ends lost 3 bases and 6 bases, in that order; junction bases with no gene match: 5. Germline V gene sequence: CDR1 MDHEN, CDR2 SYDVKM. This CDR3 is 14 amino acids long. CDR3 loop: CASSFATGGSEQYF. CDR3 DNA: TGTGCCAGCAGTTTCGCGACAGGGGGCTCCGAGCAGTACTTC.

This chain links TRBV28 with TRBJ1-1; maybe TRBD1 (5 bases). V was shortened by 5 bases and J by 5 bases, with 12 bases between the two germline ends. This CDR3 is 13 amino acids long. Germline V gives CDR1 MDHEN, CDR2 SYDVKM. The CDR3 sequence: CASSVLGTTEAFF. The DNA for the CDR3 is TGTGCCAGCAGTGTCCTCGGGACGACTGAAGCTTTCTTT.

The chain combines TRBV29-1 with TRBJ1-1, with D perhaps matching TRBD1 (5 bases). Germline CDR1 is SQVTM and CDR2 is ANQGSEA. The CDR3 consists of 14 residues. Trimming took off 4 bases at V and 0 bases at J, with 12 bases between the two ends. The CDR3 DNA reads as TGCAGCGTTGGGATGGGGGTAATGAACACTGAAGCTTTCTTT. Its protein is CSVGMGVMNTEAFF.

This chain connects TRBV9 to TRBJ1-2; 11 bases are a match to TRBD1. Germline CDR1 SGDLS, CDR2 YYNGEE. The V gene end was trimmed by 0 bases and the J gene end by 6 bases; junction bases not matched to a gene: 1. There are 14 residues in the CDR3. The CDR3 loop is CASSVAGQGDGYTF. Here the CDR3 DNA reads TGTGCCAGCAGCGTAGCGGGACAGGGGGATGGCTACACCTTC.

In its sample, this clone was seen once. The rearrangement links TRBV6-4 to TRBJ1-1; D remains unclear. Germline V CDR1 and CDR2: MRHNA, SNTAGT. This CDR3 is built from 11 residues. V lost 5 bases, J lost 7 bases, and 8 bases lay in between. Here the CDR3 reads CASSKNGEAFF. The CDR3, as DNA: TGTGCCAGCAGTAAGAACGGTGAAGCTTTCTTT.

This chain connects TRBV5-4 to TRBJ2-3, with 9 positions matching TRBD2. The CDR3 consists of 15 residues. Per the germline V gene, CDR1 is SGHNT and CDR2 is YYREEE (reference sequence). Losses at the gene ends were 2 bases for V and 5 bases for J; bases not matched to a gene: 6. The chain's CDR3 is CASSLAGGRGDTQYF. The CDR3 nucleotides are TGTGCCAGCAGCTTAGCGGGGGGCCGGGGAGATACGCAGTATTTT.

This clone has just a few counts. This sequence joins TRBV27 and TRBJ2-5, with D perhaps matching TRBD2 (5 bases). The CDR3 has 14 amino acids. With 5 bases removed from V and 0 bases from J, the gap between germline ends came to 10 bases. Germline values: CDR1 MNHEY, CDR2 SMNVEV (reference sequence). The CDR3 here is CASSPLRDQETQYF. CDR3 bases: TGTGCCAGCAGTCCCCTGAGGGACCAAGAGACCCAGTACTTC.

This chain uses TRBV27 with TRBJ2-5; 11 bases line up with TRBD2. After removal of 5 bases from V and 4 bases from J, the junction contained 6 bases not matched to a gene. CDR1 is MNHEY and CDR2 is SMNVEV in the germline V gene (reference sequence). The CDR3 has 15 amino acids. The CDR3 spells CASSPSGGMGETQYF. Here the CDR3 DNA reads TGTGCCAGCAGTCCTAGCGGGGGGATGGGAGAGACCCAGTACTTC.